This T cell receptor (beta chain) was recorded in a study of T cell repertoires in cytomegalovirus infection. Study-level information: The study used recently identified HLA-C-restricted and well-studied HLA-B-restricted CMV epitopes. Whole-study findings and limits: Totalled public TCR beta family frequency picked out people who carried CMV plus the relevant HLA. CMV-specific TCR beta clonotypes restricted by HLA-C were the ones dominating the ex vivo response.

Using its own MiXCR run on the reads, TCRdb lists one record per CDR3 protein. Among about 770,000 distinct CDR3 sequences listed, almost 30% were seen once. Comments on this clonotype: Its target is not known.

V lost 2 bases, J lost 4 bases, and 12 bases stayed unmatched. The CDR3 has 17 residues. CDR1 is MNHEY, CDR2 SMNVEV, per germline (reference sequence). V and J are TRBV27 and TRBJ2-5; 8 nucleotides agree with TRBD2. This receptor was taken from a human donor in good health (CMV status not recorded). Some clones in this sample may be carry-over from other donors' samples. The sample consisted of cultured CD8+ T cells from PBMCs, taken from culture after CMV antigen stimulation. The CDR3 nucleotides are TGTGCCAGCAGTTTAGGGAGCGGGGGTTCCAGTCGAGAGACCCAGTACTTC. Its protein is CASSLGSGGSSRETQYF.